Sequencing of this TCR beta chain was carried out in a study of blood T cell repertoires in COVID-19. Looking at the study overall: Some COVID-19 samples were acute and others convalescent; all came from the United States, Italy and Spain. T cells, B-cell-depleted T cells, or PBMCs supplied cDNA or gDNA.

Authors' data handling: Amplification from reference gene primers served as the basis for estimated nucleated cell counts. The repertoire was sequenced with immunoSEQ multiplex PCR; TCRdb's copy has only in-frame clones and lacks some. V, J and clone size derive from that table, while D and trimming were established from the DNA sequence. The table lists fewer than 35,000 clones, approximately 90% of them singletons. V lost 2 bases to trimming and J lost 4 bases; unmatched junction nucleotides: 5. The CDR3 is 15 amino acids. Germline V CDR1 and CDR2: MNHEY, SVGEGT. This chain connects TRBV6-2 or TRBV6-3 to TRBJ2-1; the match to TRBD1 covers 7 bases. This clonotype was obtained from a human donor with active COVID-19. The donor label of this sample is uncertain. Sequenced material: peripheral blood. The CDR3 DNA reads TGTGCCAGCAGTTACGACAAGACAGGGTACAATGAGCAGTTCTTC. Its translation: CASSYDKTGYNEQFF.